The entry below gives a single T cell receptor beta chain sequence along with its context. The CDR3 sequence is 18 residues long. The germline V gene has CDR1 SNHLY and CDR2 FYNNEI. V was pared by 5 bases and J by 0 bases, with 23 bases between. Patients got ipilimumab 1 mg/kg beginning 14 to 28 days post-transplant. The sample is drawn from a study of ipilimumab plus nivolumab after autologous stem cell transplantation. The wider study: Patients received a median of about five ipilimumab and 8 or 9 nivolumab doses.

TCRdb's table, derived via immunoSEQ multiplex PCR, lists solely in-frame clones and lacks some. This sample has about 940 clones, with around 67% found just once. Sample: PBMCs, taken in a trial of ipilimumab plus nivolumab as post-transplant consolidation. The TCR sequence derives from a male donor with primary mediastinal lymphoma. The chain has TRBV2 and TRBJ2-7, with D possibly TRBD1 on 6 matching bases. The CDR3 reads CASSIYSDRFDLSYEQYF. CDR3 in DNA: TGTGCCAGCAGTATTTATTCTGACAGGTTCGACCTCTCCTACGAGCAGTACTTC.